Below, 28 T cell receptor beta chains from the same sample are listed, as sequenced in a study of cytomegalovirus exposure and HLA in healthy donors. A multiplex PCR was run with 60 Vbeta primers and 13 Jbeta primers. The assay was immunoSEQ multiplex PCR, and TCRdb's table has in-frame clones only and misses some. The table has 90,000 to 150,000 clones, approximately 72% seen once; the top ten hold nearly 8.5%. The sample consisted of PBMCs. These receptors were obtained from a woman aged 40 to 50 in good health and CMV-seropositive.

V and J are TRBV6-1 and TRBJ1-2, with D perhaps TRBD1 (5 bases). The V end lost 6 bases, the J end lost 2 bases, and 10 bases lay between the germline ends. The CDR3 consists of 13 residues. The germline V gene encodes CDR1 MNHNS and CDR2 SASEGT. The CDR3 protein is CASRGRQNYGYTF. Here the CDR3 DNA reads TGTGCCAGCAGGGGTAGACAGAACTATGGCTACACCTTC.

This chain joins TRBV29-1 and TRBJ2-7, with D unclear. The CDR3 totals 15 residues. Deletions cut 4 bases from V and 0 bases from J, with 16 bases between. The germline gives CDR1 SQVTM, CDR2 ANQGSEA. DNA of the CDR3: TGCAGCGTTGTTCATAGTCGACTCAGCTCCTACGAGCAGTACTTC. Translation: CSVVHSRLSSYEQYF.

The CDR3 protein is CASSLRSRSYEGTGIRGFYEQYF. The CDR3, as DNA: TGTGCCAGCAGTTTACGATCAAGATCCTATGAAGGGACAGGGATTAGGGGGTTCTACGAGCAGTACTTC. V gene TRBV27 combines with J gene TRBJ2-7; TRBD1 matches at 9 bases. The germline CDR1 and CDR2 sequences are MNHEY and SMNVEV (reference sequence). Losses at the gene ends were 2 bases for V and 3 bases for J; bases not matched to a gene: 29. The CDR3 totals 23 residues.

The gene calls are TRBV9 and TRBJ1-2; D remains ambiguous. Germline CDR1 reads SGDLS; CDR2 reads YYNGEE. V was trimmed by 0 bases and J by 3 bases, leaving 12 bases between them. This CDR3 has 15 residues. The CDR3 DNA reads as TGTGCCAGCAGCGTAGCGAGGGCGGGAGACTATGGCTACACCTTC. This encodes CASSVARAGDYGYTF.

Only a few counts were recorded for this clone. This sequence joins TRBV9 and TRBJ2-5, with D maybe TRBD1 (5 bases). In germline, CDR1 is SGDLS, CDR2 YYNGEE. The CDR3 has 14 residues. The germline V and J ends were trimmed by 1 base and 1 base, with 8 bases remaining between them. CDR3 loop: CASSVTGTQETQYF. The CDR3 DNA reads TGTGCCAGCAGCGTAACAGGCACCCAAGAGACCCAGTACTTC.

CDR3 sequence: CASSPRRVGTEAFF. The CDR3 DNA follows: TGTGCCAGCAGTCCCCGGAGGGTGGGCACTGAAGCTTTCTTT. V usage is TRBV6-5 and J usage is TRBJ1-1; no clear D. Trimming stripped 5 bases from V and 4 bases from J, with 14 bases between. Germline V gives CDR1 MNHEY, CDR2 SVGAGI. The CDR3 has 14 amino acids.

The chain links TRBV5-8 to TRBJ2-7, with D possibly being TRBD2 (6 bases). Trimming took 4 bases from V and 5 from J, leaving 13 bases between them. This CDR3 spans 13 amino acids. Looked up from germline, CDR1 is SGHTS and CDR2 is YDEGEE. The CDR3 DNA is TGTGCCAGCAGCCGGAGGGGATTTGACGAGCAGTACTTC. This translates into CASSRRGFDEQYF.

A few counts support this clone. This chain uses TRBV10-1 with TRBJ2-7; D not certain. The CDR3 extends over 10 amino acids. Trimming took off 4 bases at V and 6 bases at J, with 4 bases between the two ends. Germline values: CDR1 WNHNN, CDR2 SYGVQD (reference sequence). The CDR3 nucleotides read TGCGCCAGCAGTGCGGGCGAGCAGTACTTC. Protein product: CASSAGEQYF.

In nucleotides, the CDR3 is TGTGCCAGCAGTTCGGGACAGGACGACGAGCAGTACTTC. It specifies CASSSGQDDEQYF. The V and J genes are TRBV7-7 and TRBJ2-7, with 8 positions matching TRBD1. Trimming at V came to 6 bases and at J to 5 bases, leaving 6 bases not matched to a gene. In germline, CDR1 is SSHAT, CDR2 FNYEAQ (reference sequence). The CDR3 length is 13 residues.

The V and J genes are TRBV7-2 and TRBJ1-2; 8 bases are shared with TRBD1. The CDR3 has 14 amino acids. Trimming at V came to 3 bases and at J to 4 bases, leaving 4 bases not matched to a gene. Germline lookup yields CDR1 SGHTA and CDR2 FQGNSA. The CDR3 reads CASSFDRGFYGYTF. In DNA form, the CDR3 reads TGTGCCAGCAGCTTCGACAGGGGCTTCTATGGCTACACCTTC. Complete variable domain (other parts from reference TRBV7-2 and TRBJ1-2): GAGVSQSPSNKVTEKGKDVELRCDPISGHTALYWYRQSLGQGLEFLIYFQGNSAPDKSGLPSDRFSAERTGGSVSTLTIQRTQQEDSAVYLCASSFDRGFYGYTFGSGTRLTVV.

This CDR3 is CASSIGQGREEQYF. DNA of the CDR3: TGTGCCAGTAGTATAGGACAGGGACGGGAAGAGCAGTACTTC. This chain joins TRBV19 and TRBJ2-7, with 7 bases identical to TRBD1. V lost 1 base and J lost 7; bases outside the gene matches: 7. Per the germline V gene, CDR1 is LNHDA and CDR2 is SQIVND (reference sequence). The CDR3 covers 14 residues.

This clone was counted a single time. The rearrangement uses TRBV18 and TRBJ1-6; 8 bases match TRBD1. The CDR3 is 15 amino acids. The germline CDR1 and CDR2 sequences are KGHSH and LQKENI. Trimming at V came to 5 bases and at J to 8 bases, leaving 8 bases not matched to a gene. CDR3 bases: TGTGCCAGCTCATCCTCGACAGGGGTTGATTCACCCCTCCACTTT. Protein product: CASSSSTGVDSPLHF.

This chain links TRBV9 with TRBJ2-7; D ambiguous. Germline CDR1 is SGDLS and CDR2 is YYNGEE. Trimming left V 0 bases short and J 3 bases short, with 7 bases between. The CDR3 length is 13 residues. The CDR3 sequence: CASSVGSSYEQYF. CDR3 DNA: TGTGCCAGCAGCGTAGGGTCCAGCTACGAGCAGTACTTC.

V usage is TRBV7-2 and J usage is TRBJ2-3; perhaps TRBD2 as D (5 bases). Deletions cut 4 bases from V and 8 bases from J, with 13 bases between. This CDR3 comprises 13 residues. Germline CDR1 reads SGHTA; CDR2 reads FQGNSA. CDR3 in amino acids: CASSSTLEGTQYF. In nucleotides, the CDR3 is TGTGCCAGCAGCTCGACCTTAGAGGGTACGCAGTATTTT.

The chain joins TRBV19 to TRBJ2-5; 9 bases match TRBD1. Germline lookup yields CDR1 LNHDA and CDR2 SQIVND (reference sequence). The CDR3 totals 13 residues. The J segment lost 3 bases and the V segment lost 6 bases, leaving 2 bases of the junction unmatched. The CDR3 here is CASRRTGEETQYF. The CDR3 nucleotides are TGTGCCAGTAGGAGGACAGGGGAAGAGACCCAGTACTTC. Based on the CDR3 plus reference TRBV19 and TRBJ2-5, the full variable domain is DGGITQSPKYLFRKEGQNVTLSCEQNLNHDAMYWYRQDPGQGLRLIYYSQIVNDFQKGDIAEGYSVSREKKESFPLTVTSAQKNPTAFYLCASRRTGEETQYFGPGTRLLVL.

The rearrangement links TRBV5-4 to TRBJ1-2, with D tentatively TRBD1 (5 bases). This CDR3 comprises 16 residues. CDR1 is SGHNT, CDR2 YYREEE, per germline (reference sequence). V was pared by 2 bases and J by 3 bases, with 17 bases between. CDR3 bases: TGTGCCAGCAGCTTAGGGGTCGGAGGGAGGGACTATGGCTACACCTTC. Amino acids: CASSLGVGGRDYGYTF.

V and J are TRBV7-8 and TRBJ1-1; D is undetermined. V was clipped by 3 bases and J by 5 bases, with 10 bases between them. The CDR3 length is 13 residues. Per the germline V gene, CDR1 is SGHVS and CDR2 is FQNEAQ. CDR3: CASSFTRRTEAFF. The CDR3 DNA reads as TGTGCCAGCAGCTTTACGAGGAGGACTGAAGCTTTCTTT.

The chain recombines TRBV18 with TRBJ1-5; D not resolved. The V end lost 4 bases, the J end lost 2 bases, and 6 bases lay between the germline ends. Germline CDR1 KGHSH, CDR2 LQKENI. The CDR3 is 13 amino acids. CDR3 in amino acids: CASSQEGNQPQHF. CDR3 nucleotides: TGTGCCAGCTCACAAGAGGGCAATCAGCCCCAGCATTTT.

This clone appeared a few times. The chain carries TRBV5-6 and TRBJ2-3; no firm D call. Trimming stripped 0 bases from V and 2 bases from J, with 7 bases between. CDR3 size: 14 residues. Germline-derived CDR1 and CDR2 are SGHDT and YYEEEE. In nucleotides, the CDR3 is TGTGCCAGCAGCTTGGTTAGCACCACAGATACGCAGTATTTT. Translating gives CASSLVSTTDTQYF.

Remarks on this clone: Other DNA sequences in this sample translate to the same CDR3. This chain links TRBV18 with TRBJ1-1, with a tentative D call TRBD1 (5 bases). The germline V and J ends were trimmed by 1 base and 3 bases, with 12 bases remaining between them. The length of the CDR3 is 15 residues. Germline values: CDR1 KGHSH, CDR2 LQKENI. CDR3 amino acids: CASSPRPGGDTEAFF. The CDR3 bases are TGTGCCAGCTCACCACGGCCGGGGGGGGACACTGAAGCTTTCTTT.

The rearrangement links TRBV10-3 to TRBJ2-2, with 13 nucleotides matching TRBD2. CDR3 length: 17 residues. With V trimmed by 5 bases and J by 4 bases, 7 bases remained unmatched. Per the germline V gene, CDR1 is ENHRY and CDR2 is SYGVKD. DNA of the CDR3: TGTGCCATCAGTCCGACTAGCGGGGGGCAGGGCACCGGGGAGCTGTTTTTT. Protein sequence: CAISPTSGGQGTGELFF.

The V call is TRBV29-1, the J call TRBJ2-1; 10 positions agree with TRBD2. CDR1 is SQVTM, CDR2 ANQGSEA, per germline. This CDR3 is built from 15 residues. V shed 3 bases and J 4 bases; nucleotides not matched to a gene: 6. In nucleotides, the CDR3 is TGCAGCGTTGATAGTAGCGGGGGGATATACAATGAGCAGTTCTTC. Translated, it gives CSVDSSGGIYNEQFF.

This clone has a handful of counts. The V and J genes are TRBV10-3 and TRBJ1-1, with 12 bases identical to TRBD1. Looked up from germline, CDR1 is ENHRY and CDR2 is SYGVKD. The CDR3 extends over 14 amino acids. The V segment lost 6 bases and the J segment 6 bases; nucleotides outside the gene matches: 5. The CDR3 is CAIREGTGGSEAFF. DNA of the CDR3: TGTGCCATCAGGGAGGGGACAGGGGGCTCTGAAGCTTTCTTT.

The chain recombines TRBV2 with TRBJ1-5, with a possible D match to TRBD1 (6 bases). This CDR3 has 13 amino acids. V was pared by 7 bases and J by 5 bases, with 12 bases between. Germline CDR1 reads SNHLY; CDR2 reads FYNNEI. The CDR3, as DNA: TGTGCCAGCAAAGGACAGACTTATCAGCCCCAGCATTTT. Residues: CASKGQTYQPQHF.

The chain links TRBV4-1 to TRBJ2-7, with TRBD1 identical over 9 bases. Unmatched junction bases numbered 5, after V lost 1 base and J lost 4 bases. CDR3 length equals 15 residues. Germline V CDR1 and CDR2: MGHRA, YSYEKL. The CDR3 protein is CASSQGTGVGYEQYF. The CDR3 region has the DNA TGCGCCAGCAGCCAAGGGACAGGGGTTGGGTACGAGCAGTACTTC.

The chain carries TRBV9 and TRBJ2-3; D is unresolved. The CDR3 is 15 amino acids. CDR1 and CDR2 from the germline V gene are SGDLS and YYNGEE. The germline V and J ends were trimmed by 4 bases and 7 bases, with 19 bases remaining between them. In DNA form, the CDR3 reads TGTGCCAGCAGCTCAGAGGCTACCTCCCACAATACGCAGTATTTT. This codes for CASSSEATSHNTQYF.

The rearrangement uses TRBV7-2 and TRBJ2-7, with D maybe TRBD1 (6 bases). From germline, CDR1 is SGHTA and CDR2 FQGNSA. CDR3 length: 17 residues. V was shortened by 5 bases and J by 0 bases, with 20 bases between the two germline ends. The CDR3, as DNA: TGTGCCAGCAGCCAGGAAGGACAGTTTCTAAGCTCCTACGAGCAGTACTTC. It translates to CASSQEGQFLSSYEQYF.

The chain is built from TRBV9 and TRBJ1-2, with D unresolved. The germline V gene has CDR1 SGDLS and CDR2 YYNGEE. The length of the CDR3 is 15 residues. Trimming took 0 bases from V and 4 from J, leaving 13 bases between them. CDR3 residues: CASSVDPLLGYGYTF. The CDR3 coding sequence is TGTGCCAGCAGCGTAGACCCCCTTCTCGGCTATGGCTACACCTTC.